The 11 T cell receptor beta chains in this list originate from one sample, sequenced in a study of shared clonotypes between healthy human individuals. Only in-frame clones appear in the TCRdb table, and some are missing; sequencing was by immunoSEQ multiplex PCR. The sample has 1,400,000 or so clones; 97% to 99% are singletons. The sample taken for sequencing was naive CD4+ T cells sorted from blood. Subset: CD45RA+ positively selected. The receptors come from a man younger than 45 in good health.

The genes are TRBV2 and TRBJ2-7, with D unresolved. The germline V and J ends were trimmed by 3 bases and 0 bases, with 9 bases remaining between them. The CDR3 sequence is 14 residues long. Germline V gene lookup returns CDR1 SNHLY and CDR2 FYNNEI. CDR3 residues: CASSERPSSYEQYF. DNA of the CDR3: TGTGCCAGCAGTGAGAGGCCTAGCTCCTACGAGCAGTACTTC.

V and J are TRBV7-2 and TRBJ2-1; D possibly corresponds to TRBD2 (6 bases). V lost 4 bases to trimming and J lost 0 bases, with 16 bases between them. The germline CDR1 and CDR2 sequences are SGHTA and FQGNSA. The length of the CDR3 is 17 residues. The DNA for the CDR3 is TGTGCCAGCAGCTCAATCGGGGGTCTGAGCTCCTACAATGAGCAGTTCTTC. Its translation is CASSSIGGLSSYNEQFF.

A remark on this clone: Other DNA sequences from this sample encode an identical CDR3 as well. The chain joins TRBV7-8 to TRBJ1-3, with D possibly matching TRBD1 (5 bases). V was pared by 2 bases and J by 1 base, with 9 bases between. Germline CDR1 and CDR2: SGHVS and FQNEAQ. This CDR3 is built from 15 residues. CDR3 nucleotide sequence: TGTGCCAGCAGCTTATGGTCAGGGTCTGGAAACACCATATATTTT. Its protein is CASSLWSGSGNTIYF.

The V gene is TRBV9, the J gene TRBJ1-2, with a possible D match to TRBD1 (6 bases). The CDR3 is made up of 14 amino acids. The V and J ends lost 4 bases and 5 bases respectively, with 15 bases between them. Germline values: CDR1 SGDLS, CDR2 YYNGEE. The CDR3 loop is CASSPRTGTYGYTF. The CDR3 region has the DNA TGTGCCAGCAGCCCCCGTACAGGGACTTATGGCTACACCTTC.

This clone was seen just once. This chain links TRBV5-1 with TRBJ2-5, with TRBD2 identical over 15 bases. Germline-derived CDR1 and CDR2 are SGHRS and YFSETQ. The CDR3 consists of 16 residues. Losses at the gene ends were 4 bases for V and 5 bases for J; bases not matched to a gene: 6. The CDR3 region is CASSLGTSGRWETQYF. CDR3 nucleotides: TGCGCCAGCAGCCTGGGGACTAGCGGGAGGTGGGAGACCCAGTACTTC.

This clone was observed once. The V gene is TRBV18, the J gene TRBJ2-3; possibly TRBD1 for D (5 bases). Germline CDR1 is KGHSH and CDR2 is LQKENI. Trimming shortened V by 3 bases and J by 13 bases, and 26 bases separated the two germline ends. The CDR3 is made up of 16 amino acids. CDR3 residues: CASSPNGAVQGSHKYF. DNA for the CDR3: TGTGCCAGCTCACCGAATGGGGCGGTCCAGGGATCGCATAAGTATTTT. Full variable domain (missing parts from reference TRBV18 and TRBJ2-3): NAGVMQNPRHLVRRRGQEARLRCSPMKGHSHVYWYRQLPEEGLKFMVYLQKENIIDESGMPKERFSAEFPKEGPSILRIQQVVRGDSAAYFCASSPNGAVQGSHKYFGPGTRLTVL.

Turning to this clone: Other DNA sequences of this sample code for an identical CDR3. The V and J genes are TRBV2 and TRBJ2-7, with 7 positions matching TRBD2. The germline CDR1 and CDR2 sequences are SNHLY and FYNNEI. CDR3 length equals 14 residues. The trim removed 4 bases at V and 0 bases at J, leaving 3 bases unmatched. The CDR3 sequence: CASSVGGSSYEQYF. The CDR3 DNA follows: TGTGCCAGCAGTGTCGGCGGGAGCTCCTACGAGCAGTACTTC.

DNA of the CDR3: TGTGCCAGCAGCGTGTGGAGCGGGAGGGACAATGAGCAGTTCTTC. Residues: CASSVWSGRDNEQFF. This sequence joins TRBV9 and TRBJ2-1, with TRBD2 matching 10 bases. Germline loops: CDR1 SGDLS, CDR2 YYNGEE. V lost 2 bases and J lost 5; bases outside the gene matches: 4. The CDR3 is 15 residues long.

The V gene is TRBV6-6, the J gene TRBJ2-7; maybe TRBD2 (6 bases). V lost 4 bases and J lost 5, with 15 bases in between. Germline values: CDR1 MNHNY, CDR2 SVGAGI (reference sequence). CDR3 length equals 14 residues. In DNA form, the CDR3 reads TGTGCCAGCAGTTCAATCCGTACGGGGGACGAGCAGTACTTC. Its protein is CASSSIRTGDEQYF.

This clone showed up just once. V and J are TRBV11-2 and TRBJ2-3; D is perhaps TRBD1 (6 bases). The CDR3 spans 18 residues. In germline, CDR1 is SGHAT, CDR2 FQNNGV. V was shortened by 5 bases and J by 2 bases, with 23 bases between the two germline ends. This chain's CDR3 is CASSRSYNRASPTDTQYF. The CDR3, as DNA: TGTGCCAGCAGCAGATCATACAACAGGGCCTCACCCACAGATACGCAGTATTTT.

This chain links TRBV19 with TRBJ2-4; 7 bases align to TRBD2. This CDR3 is built from 17 residues. The junction had 7 bases not matched to a gene; V was cut back by 2 bases and J by 0 bases. The V gene's germline CDR1 is LNHDA and CDR2 SQIVND (reference sequence). The chain's CDR3 is CASSIKFSGIAKNIQYF. CDR3 nucleotide sequence: TGTGCCAGTAGTATAAAGTTCAGCGGGATAGCCAAAAACATTCAGTACTTC.